This T cell receptor beta chain was retrieved from a study of siplizumab effects on memory and regulatory T cells. Study-level results: With siplizumab, cumulative frequency of CD4+ memory-derived alloreactive sequences dropped significantly. Unstimulated naive T cells seemed to show more diversity than memory cells did, and they also seemed to be among the major contributors to the alloresponse.

With regard to this clone: Antigen unknown.

Assays captured about 10^5 TCR templates per sample. Libraries were prepared by immunoSEQ multiplex PCR; TCRdb keeps only in-frame clonotypes and omits some of them. The sample holds 100,000 or so clones, about 93% seen once. The CDR3 is 15 residues long. The V gene's germline CDR1 is SGHVS and CDR2 FQNEAQ. Trimming stripped 8 bases from V and 2 bases from J, with 16 bases between. The chain links TRBV7-8 to TRBJ2-1; D gene uncertain. Sequences were obtained from non-Treg CD4+ T cells sorted from blood. The source of this sequence is a human donor in good health. The CDR3 spells CASRRYTTPYNEQFF. The CDR3 region has the DNA TGTGCCAGCCGAAGATACACGACCCCCTACAATGAGCAGTTCTTC.